This T cell receptor beta chain was found in a study of T cell repertoires in cytomegalovirus infection. Losses at the gene ends were 2 bases for V and 5 bases for J; bases not matched to a gene: 9. Germline CDR1 is MNHEY and CDR2 is SMNVEV (reference sequence). This CDR3 is 18 amino acids long. One entry per CDR3 protein, called by TCRdb with MiXCR from the reads. The sample has approximately 910,000 distinct CDR3 sequences, under 40% seen once. The sample holds a few counts of this clonotype. Its antigen is currently unknown. The sample in question was cultured CD8+ T cells from PBMCs, obtained from culture after CMV antigen stimulation. This TCR was recovered from a human donor in good health (CMV status not recorded). Some clones in this sample may be carry-over from other donors' samples. The rearrangement links TRBV27 to TRBJ2-1; 13 positions agree with TRBD2. The CDR3 DNA follows: TGTGCCAGCAGTTTACTTCGACTAGCGGGGGGAATAAACAATGAGCAGTTCTTC. It encodes CASSLLRLAGGINNEQFF.